Shown below are 2 T cell receptor beta chains from a single sample sequenced in a study of CD8+ T cells in alopecia areata. Extraction and reverse transcription of RNA yielded cDNA as the sequencing template. The table came from immunoSEQ multiplex PCR; TCRdb's copy has only in-frame clones and leaves some out. The sample consists of about 69,000 clones, roughly 60% of them appearing once. The sequenced sample was CD8+ T cells sorted from blood, obtained at week 0. The receptors shown here come from a human donor with alopecia areata.

This sequence joins TRBV2 and TRBJ2-3; 10 bases are a match to TRBD1. The CDR3 is 16 amino acids. V dropped 6 bases and J dropped 2; count of bases not matched to a gene: 8. In germline, CDR1 is SNHLY, CDR2 FYNNEI. CDR3: CASRGRGQGFTDTQYF. CDR3 nucleotide sequence: TGTGCCAGCAGGGGGAGGGGACAGGGGTTCACAGATACGCAGTATTTT.

V is TRBV2 and J is TRBJ2-2, with 8 nucleotides matching TRBD2. This CDR3 has 17 amino acids. Germline CDR1 reads SNHLY; CDR2 reads FYNNEI. Trimming at V came to 1 base and at J to 5 bases, leaving 9 bases not matched to a gene. CDR3 coding DNA: TGTGCCAGCAGTGAAGGTGGTAGCGGGGTATGGACCGGGGAGCTGTTTTTT. Translating gives CASSEGGSGVWTGELFF.